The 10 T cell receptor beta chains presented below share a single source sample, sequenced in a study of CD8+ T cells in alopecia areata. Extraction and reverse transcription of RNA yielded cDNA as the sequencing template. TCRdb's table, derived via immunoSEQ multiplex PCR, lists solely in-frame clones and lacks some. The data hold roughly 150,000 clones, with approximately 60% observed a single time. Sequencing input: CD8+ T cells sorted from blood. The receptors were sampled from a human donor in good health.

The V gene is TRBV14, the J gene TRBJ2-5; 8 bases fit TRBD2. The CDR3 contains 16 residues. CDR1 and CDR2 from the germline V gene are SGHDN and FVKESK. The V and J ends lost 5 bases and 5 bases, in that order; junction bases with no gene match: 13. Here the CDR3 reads CASSDPSAGARETQYF. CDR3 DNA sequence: TGTGCCAGCAGCGACCCATCAGCGGGAGCAAGGGAGACCCAGTACTTC.

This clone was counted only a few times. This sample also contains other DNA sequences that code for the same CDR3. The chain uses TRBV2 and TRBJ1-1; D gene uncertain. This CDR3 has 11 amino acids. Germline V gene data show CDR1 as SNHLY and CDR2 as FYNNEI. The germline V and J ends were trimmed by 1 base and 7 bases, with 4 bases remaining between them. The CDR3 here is CASSEGFEAFF. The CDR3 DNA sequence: TGTGCCAGCAGTGAAGGGTTTGAAGCTTTCTTT.

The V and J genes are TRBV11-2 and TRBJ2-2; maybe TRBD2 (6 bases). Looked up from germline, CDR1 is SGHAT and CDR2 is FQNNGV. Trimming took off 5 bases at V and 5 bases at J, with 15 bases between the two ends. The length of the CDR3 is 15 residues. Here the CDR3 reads CASSPSDPGTGELFF. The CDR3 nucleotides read TGTGCCAGCAGCCCTAGCGACCCGGGGACCGGGGAGCTGTTTTTT.

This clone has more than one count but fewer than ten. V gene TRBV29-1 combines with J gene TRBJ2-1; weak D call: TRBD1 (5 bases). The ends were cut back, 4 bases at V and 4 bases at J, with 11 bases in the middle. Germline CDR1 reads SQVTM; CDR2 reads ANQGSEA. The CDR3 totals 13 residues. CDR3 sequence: CSVVGTGYNEQFF. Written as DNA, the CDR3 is TGCAGCGTTGTGGGAACAGGTTACAATGAGCAGTTCTTC.

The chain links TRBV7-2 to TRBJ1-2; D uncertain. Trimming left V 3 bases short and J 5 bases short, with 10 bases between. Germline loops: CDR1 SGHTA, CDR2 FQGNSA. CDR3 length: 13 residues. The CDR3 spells CASSFLRTYGYTF. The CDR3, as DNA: TGTGCCAGCAGCTTTCTAAGGACGTATGGCTACACCTTC.

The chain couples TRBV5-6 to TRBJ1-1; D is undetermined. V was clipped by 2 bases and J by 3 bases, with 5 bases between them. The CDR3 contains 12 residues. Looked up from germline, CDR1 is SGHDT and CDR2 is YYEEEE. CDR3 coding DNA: TGTGCCAGCAGCTTACCCTACACTGAAGCTTTCTTT. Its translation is CASSLPYTEAFF.

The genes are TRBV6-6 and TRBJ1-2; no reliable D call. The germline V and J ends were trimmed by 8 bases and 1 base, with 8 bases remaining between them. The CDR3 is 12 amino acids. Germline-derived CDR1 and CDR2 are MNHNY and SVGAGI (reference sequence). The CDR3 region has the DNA TGTGCCAGCGCAGCATTTAACTATGGCTACACCTTC. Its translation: CASAAFNYGYTF.

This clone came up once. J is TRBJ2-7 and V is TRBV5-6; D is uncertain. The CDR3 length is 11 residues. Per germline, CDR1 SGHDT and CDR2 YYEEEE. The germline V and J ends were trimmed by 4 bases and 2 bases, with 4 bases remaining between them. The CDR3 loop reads CASSTAYEQYF. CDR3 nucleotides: TGTGCCAGCAGCACCGCCTACGAGCAGTACTTC.

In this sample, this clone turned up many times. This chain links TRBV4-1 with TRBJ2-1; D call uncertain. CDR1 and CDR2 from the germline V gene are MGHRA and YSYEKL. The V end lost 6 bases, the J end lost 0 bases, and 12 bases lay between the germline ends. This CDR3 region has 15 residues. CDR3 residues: CASSDYVSSYNEQFF. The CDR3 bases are TGCGCCAGCAGTGATTATGTGAGCTCCTACAATGAGCAGTTCTTC.

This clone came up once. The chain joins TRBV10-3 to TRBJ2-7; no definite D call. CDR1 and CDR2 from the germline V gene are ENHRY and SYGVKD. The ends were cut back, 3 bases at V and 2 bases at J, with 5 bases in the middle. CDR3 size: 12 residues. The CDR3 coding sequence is TGTGCCATCAGTGATACAGCCTACGAGCAGTACTTC. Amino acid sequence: CAISDTAYEQYF.